A single sample is the source of the 26 T cell receptor beta chains below, sequenced in a study of T cell responses to AZD1222 COVID-19 vaccine. Method: immunoSEQ multiplex PCR; TCRdb's copy keeps in-frame clones and lacks some. The top ten clones hold approximately 5.3% of a sample with tens of thousands of clones, approximately 90% of them seen once. The specimen comprised peripheral blood, sampled 28 days after the second AZD1222 dose. The receptors here all came from an adult who received the AZD1222 COVID-19 vaccine.

V gene TRBV11-2 combines with J gene TRBJ2-1; 10 bases map to TRBD2. The CDR3 has 16 amino acids. The V gene end was trimmed by 7 bases and the J gene end by 3 bases; junction bases not matched to a gene: 9. Germline V gives CDR1 SGHAT, CDR2 FQNNGV. This chain's CDR3 is CASTRIAGGYYNEQFF. CDR3 in DNA: TGTGCCAGCACACGTATAGCGGGGGGTTACTACAATGAGCAGTTCTTC.

The table lists this clone with a count of one. The V and J genes are TRBV3-1 (or the pseudogene TRBV3-2) and TRBJ2-7, with D maybe TRBD2 (7 bases). The CDR3 totals 14 residues. CDR1 and CDR2 (germline): LGHDT, YNNKEL (reference sequence). V was clipped by 3 bases and J by 9 bases, with 18 bases between them. The CDR3 nucleotides are TGTGCCAGCAGCCATACGGGGGGCCATGCTGGGCAGTACTTC. Its translation is CASSHTGGHAGQYF.

This rearrangement joins TRBV7-3 to TRBJ2-2, with a tentative D call TRBD2 (6 bases). Germline loops: CDR1 SGHTA, CDR2 FQGTGA. This CDR3 is built from 14 residues. Trimming shortened V by 5 bases and J by 7 bases, and 14 bases separated the two germline ends. DNA of the CDR3: TGTGCCAGCAGCCCCTCCGCGGGGATCGGGGAGCTGTTTTTT. Translating gives CASSPSAGIGELFF.

The rearrangement links TRBV3-1 (or the pseudogene TRBV3-2) to TRBJ2-3, with 7 bases aligning to TRBD2. The CDR3 length is 15 residues. The germline V gene has CDR1 LGHDT and CDR2 YNNKEL (reference sequence). Losses at the gene ends were 6 bases for V and 0 bases for J; bases not matched to a gene: 6. Written as DNA, the CDR3 is TGTGCCAGCAGACGAAGCGGGAAAAGCACAGATACGCAGTATTTT. Residues: CASRRSGKSTDTQYF.

The rearrangement joins TRBV6-2 or TRBV6-3 to TRBJ1-2; D possibly corresponds to TRBD1 (5 bases). V dropped 0 bases and J dropped 2 bases, with 19 bases sitting between them. The CDR3 sequence is 18 residues long. CDR1 and CDR2 (germline): MNHEY, SVGEGT. The CDR3 protein is CASSYSGDRTRSNYGYTF. The CDR3 DNA reads TGTGCCAGCAGTTACTCGGGGGATCGGACACGGAGCAACTATGGCTACACCTTC.

V gene TRBV9 combines with J gene TRBJ2-7, with a weak D call TRBD1 (6 bases). The germline V and J ends were trimmed by 0 bases and 2 bases, with 9 bases remaining between them. Germline V gives CDR1 SGDLS, CDR2 YYNGEE. The CDR3 loop spans 14 amino acids. The chain's CDR3 is CASSVETGPYEQYF. DNA for the CDR3: TGTGCCAGCAGCGTAGAAACAGGGCCCTACGAGCAGTACTTC. Full variable domain (remainder filled in from reference TRBV9 and TRBJ2-7): DSGVTQTPKHLITATGQRVTLRCSPRSGDLSVYWYQQSLDQGLQFLIQYYNGEERAKGNILERFSAQQFPDLHSELNLSSLELGDSALYFCASSVETGPYEQYFGPGTRLTVT.

V and J are TRBV25-1 and TRBJ2-5, with TRBD2 matching over 9 bases. This CDR3 has 16 amino acids. Germline V gene lookup returns CDR1 MGHDK and CDR2 SYGVNS. V shed 5 bases, J shed 4 bases, and the junction held 11 bases outside the gene matches. The CDR3 spells CASSRKGRGGGETQYF. CDR3 bases: TGTGCCAGCAGTCGAAAGGGGCGGGGGGGCGGAGAGACCCAGTACTTC.

The sample holds one count of this clone. The chain combines TRBV19 with TRBJ1-5; maybe TRBD1 (6 bases). Between the trimmed V and J ends, which lost 10 bases and 2 bases, there was a span of 18 bases. The germline V gene has CDR1 LNHDA and CDR2 SQIVND (reference sequence). This CDR3 spans 15 amino acids. Here the CDR3 reads CATTGTFSGNQPQHF. CDR3 nucleotide sequence: TGTGCCACCACGGGGACATTCTCAGGCAATCAGCCCCAGCATTTT.

This chain uses TRBV5-5 with TRBJ1-1; TRBD1 agrees at 7 bases. Germline trimming cut 0 bases from V and 4 bases from J; bases unmatched to any gene: 6. Germline V gene data show CDR1 as SGHKS and CDR2 as YYEKEE (reference sequence). This CDR3 region has 15 residues. The CDR3 sequence is CASSLGQGGVTEAFF. Written as DNA, the CDR3 is TGTGCCAGCAGCTTGGGGCAGGGGGGAGTCACTGAAGCTTTCTTT.

This rearrangement joins TRBV7-2 to TRBJ2-5; tentative D call: TRBD1 (5 bases). The CDR3 runs 14 residues. The V gene's germline CDR1 is SGHTA and CDR2 FQGNSA. V lost 2 bases and J lost 5, with 12 bases in between. For the CDR3, the DNA is TGTGCCAGCAGCTTATTTGGGGCCGGGGAGACCCAGTACTTC. Its translation: CASSLFGAGETQYF.

V gene TRBV5-1 combines with J gene TRBJ1-5; the D gene is possibly TRBD1 (6 bases). In germline, CDR1 is SGHRS, CDR2 YFSETQ. The CDR3 length is 15 residues. V was trimmed by 4 bases and J by 5 bases, leaving 16 bases between them. The CDR3 nucleotides read TGCGCCAGCAGCCCCCTGGGGGGGGCTTATCAGCCCCAGCATTTT. Amino acid sequence: CASSPLGGAYQPQHF.

The chain is built from TRBV30 and TRBJ2-2; D might be TRBD1 (6 bases). This CDR3 is 15 amino acids long. Germline V lookup: CDR1 GTSNPN, CDR2 SVGIG (reference sequence). Trimming pared 2 bases from V and 2 bases from J, leaving 12 bases between. The DNA of the CDR3 is TGTGCCTGGAGTTCCGGGACAAAAAACACCGGGGAGCTGTTTTTT. Its translation is CAWSSGTKNTGELFF. Combining the CDR3 with reference TRBV30 and TRBJ2-2 gives the whole variable domain SQTIHQWPATLVQPVGSPLSLECTVEGTSNPNLYWYRQAAGRGLQLLFYSVGIGQISSEVPQNLSASRPQDRQFILSSKKLLLSDSGFYLCAWSSGTKNTGELFFGEGSRLTVL.

The V gene is TRBV18, the J gene TRBJ2-5; 7 bases line up with TRBD2. The CDR3 has 15 residues. Losses at the gene ends were 3 bases for V and 3 bases for J; bases not matched to a gene: 7. Germline V lookup: CDR1 KGHSH, CDR2 LQKENI. The CDR3 DNA reads as TGTGCCAGCTCACCCCCTTGGGGGGGGGAAGAGACCCAGTACTTC. This gives the protein CASSPPWGGEETQYF.

With respect to this clone: An end of the junction does not agree with germline; a read error may underlie this. V usage is TRBV7-7 and J usage is TRBJ2-3, with D possibly matching TRBD2 (5 bases). CDR3 length: 17 amino acids. Looked up from germline, CDR1 is SSHAT and CDR2 is FNYEAQ (reference sequence). CDR3 loop: CASSSGVDFGDTDTQYF. As DNA, the CDR3 is TGTGCTAGCAGCTCCGGGGTAGATTTTGGGGACACAGATACGCAGTATTTT.

The sample holds a few counts of this clone. The chain links TRBV28 to TRBJ1-1; TRBD1 matches at 12 bases. The germline CDR1 and CDR2 sequences are MDHEN and SYDVKM. The junction had 6 bases not matched to a gene; V was cut back by 4 bases and J by 6 bases. This CDR3 contains 15 residues. In nucleotides, the CDR3 is TGTGCCAGCAGTTCCCCGGGACAGGGGGCGGCTGAAGCTTTCTTT. Translation: CASSSPGQGAAEAFF.

The chain recombines TRBV28 with TRBJ2-7; D is uncertain. Trimming took off 6 bases at V and 1 base at J, with 13 bases between the two ends. This CDR3 has 14 amino acids. The germline CDR1 and CDR2 sequences are MDHEN and SYDVKM. CDR3: CASSARYRSYEQYF. CDR3 bases: TGTGCCAGCAGCGCTCGGTACAGATCCTACGAGCAGTACTTC.

The chain links TRBV24-1 to TRBJ2-3; 7 nucleotides agree with TRBD2. CDR3 length: 19 amino acids. CDR1 is KGHDR and CDR2 is SFDVKD in the germline V gene. The junction had 16 bases not matched to a gene; V was cut back by 3 bases and J by 2 bases. CDR3 protein: CATSDPIWRGGISTDTQYF. CDR3 coding DNA: TGTGCCACCAGTGATCCTATTTGGCGCGGGGGAATATCCACAGATACGCAGTATTTT.

The J gene is TRBJ1-5, the V gene TRBV5-5; 10 bases fit TRBD1. Germline V CDR1 and CDR2: SGHKS, YYEKEE (reference sequence). CDR3 length equals 16 residues. Unmatched junction bases numbered 6, after V lost 4 bases and J lost 2 bases. As DNA, the CDR3 is TGTGCCAGCAGCGCCTTTGGGACAGGGGGCAATCAGCCCCAGCATTTT. Its protein is CASSAFGTGGNQPQHF.

The J gene is TRBJ2-4, the V gene TRBV4-2; 13 bases are a match to TRBD2. The CDR3 length is 15 residues. With V trimmed by 3 bases and J by 8 bases, 4 bases remained unmatched. CDR1 and CDR2 (germline): LGHNA, YNFKEQ. The DNA for the CDR3 is TGTGCCAGCAGCCATGGGACTAGCGGGGAATACATTCAGTACTTC. Translating it yields CASSHGTSGEYIQYF.

This sequence joins TRBV6-1 and TRBJ2-1, with no clear D. The CDR3 totals 14 residues. CDR1 and CDR2 from the germline V gene are MNHNS and SASEGT. The V end lost 1 base, the J end lost 4 bases, and 8 bases lay between the germline ends. CDR3 sequence (DNA): TGTGCCAGCAGTGAAGTTCTGGGGTACAATGAGCAGTTCTTC. It translates to CASSEVLGYNEQFF.

This clone was detected only once. This rearrangement joins TRBV7-2 to TRBJ1-2; D possibly corresponds to TRBD1 (5 bases). The CDR3 consists of 13 residues. The germline CDR1 and CDR2 sequences are SGHTA and FQGNSA. Trimming removed 3 bases from V and 2 bases from J, with 7 bases in between. The CDR3 DNA follows: TGTGCCAGCAGCTTGGGGCGGAACTATGGCTACACCTTC. Amino acid sequence: CASSLGRNYGYTF.

About this clone itself: Mismatch with germline at one junction end may stem from a read error. CDR3 residues: CSATETGQKSF. The CDR3 region has the DNA TGCAGTGCTACCGAGACAGGGCAGAAGAGTTTT. The V gene is TRBV20-1, the J gene TRBJ2-3; 7 bases agree with TRBD1. The CDR3 covers 11 residues. Per germline, CDR1 DFQATT and CDR2 SNEGSKA (reference sequence).

This chain uses TRBV27 with TRBJ1-4; TRBD1 matches at 11 bases. Germline V lookup: CDR1 MNHEY, CDR2 SMNVEV (reference sequence). V was clipped by 5 bases and J by 5 bases; unmatched bases: 10. The CDR3 is 17 residues long. This chain's CDR3 is CASSIHGTGGRNEKLFF. The CDR3 DNA follows: TGTGCCAGCAGTATACACGGGACAGGGGGACGAAATGAAAAACTGTTTTTT. Full variable domain (rest looked up from reference TRBV27 and TRBJ1-4): EAQVTQNPRYLITVTGKKLTVTCSQNMNHEYMSWYRQDPGLGLRQIYYSMNVEVTDKGDVPEGYKVSRKEKRNFPLILESPSPNQTSLYFCASSIHGTGGRNEKLFFGSGTQLSVL.

The V and J genes are TRBV7-8 and TRBJ2-5; no reliable D call. Germline loops: CDR1 SGHVS, CDR2 FQNEAQ. This CDR3 is 14 amino acids long. Trimming removed 5 bases from V and 2 bases from J, with 12 bases in between. CDR3: CASSISETQETQYF. CDR3 DNA sequence: TGTGCCAGCAGCATAAGCGAAACTCAAGAGACCCAGTACTTC.

The chain joins TRBV28 to TRBJ2-1; D uncertain. Trimming left V 1 base short and J 0 bases short, with 13 bases between. CDR1 and CDR2 from the germline V gene are MDHEN and SYDVKM. The CDR3 consists of 17 residues. CDR3 in amino acids: CASSLYPDQSSYNEQFF. DNA for the CDR3: TGTGCCAGCAGTTTATATCCGGACCAGAGCTCCTACAATGAGCAGTTCTTC.

The chain has TRBV7-2 and TRBJ2-2; D remains ambiguous. Trimming cost V 7 bases and J 6 bases, with 21 bases left between them. Germline loops: CDR1 SGHTA, CDR2 FQGNSA. The CDR3 length is 16 residues. The CDR3 DNA reads TGTGCCAGCAAGGACCTTGGCGGTAATCCGGCCGGGGAGCTGTTTTTT. Translating gives CASKDLGGNPAGELFF.